A single sample is the source of the 30 T cell receptor beta chains below, sequenced in a study of cytomegalovirus exposure and HLA in healthy donors. PCR involved 60 Vbeta and 13 Jbeta primers. Here immunoSEQ multiplex PCR was the method, and the copy in TCRdb shows in-frame clones only, minus some. The sample has 120,000 or so clones; approximately 77% are singletons. The sequencing input was PBMCs. Receptors originate from a young man in good health and CMV-seronegative.

This clone was seen only once. In DNA form, the CDR3 reads TGTGCCAGCAGGAGGGAAGGGCTGAACCTCTCCTTTTCACCCCTCCACTTT. Translation gives CASRREGLNLSFSPLHF. The V and J genes are TRBV2 and TRBJ1-6; no definite D call. Deletions cut 6 bases from V and 9 bases from J, with 24 bases between. Germline assignment: CDR1 SNHLY and CDR2 FYNNEI. The CDR3 covers 17 residues.

In regard to this clone: Relative to the germline gene, one junction end is altered; a read error may explain this. In nucleotides, the CDR3 is TGTTCCAGCAGTCCCGGGACAGGGGGCTTTGGGAACACTGAAGCTTTCTTT. Encoded protein: CSSSPGTGGFGNTEAFF. The chain has TRBV7-9 and TRBJ1-1; 12 bases match TRBD1. CDR1 SEHNR and CDR2 FQNEAQ come from the germline V gene (reference sequence). This CDR3 has 17 amino acids.

This chain links TRBV2 with TRBJ2-7; 11 bases fit TRBD1. CDR3 size: 15 residues. Germline V gives CDR1 SNHLY, CDR2 FYNNEI. J was trimmed by 4 bases and V by 4 bases; bases with no gene match: 6. The CDR3 loop reads CASSGGQGAVYEQYF. Written as DNA, the CDR3 is TGTGCCAGCAGTGGCGGACAGGGGGCTGTTTACGAGCAGTACTTC.

The chain couples TRBV10-2 to TRBJ1-1, with 8 bases lining up with TRBD1. Trimming cost V 7 bases and J 5 bases; bases outside gene matches: 12. Germline CDR1 WSHSY, CDR2 SAAADI. CDR3 size: 15 residues. CDR3 nucleotides: TGCGCCAGCAATCAGGGGACAGGTGGAAAGACTGAAGCTTTCTTT. This codes for CASNQGTGGKTEAFF.

The chain couples TRBV27 to TRBJ1-6; D call uncertain. This CDR3 comprises 12 residues. Per the germline V gene, CDR1 is MNHEY and CDR2 is SMNVEV (reference sequence). The V end lost 3 bases, the J end lost 7 bases, and 4 bases lay between the germline ends. CDR3 nucleotides: TGTGCCAGCAGTTTTATGAATTCACCCCTCCACTTT. It encodes CASSFMNSPLHF.

This chain uses TRBV6-5 with TRBJ1-1; perhaps TRBD1 as D (5 bases). The germline V gene encodes CDR1 MNHEY and CDR2 SVGAGI. Trimming removed 2 bases from V and 5 bases from J, with 12 bases in between. The CDR3 loop spans 14 amino acids. The CDR3 loop reads CASSYRGGPTEAFF. The CDR3 DNA reads TGTGCCAGCAGTTACAGGGGCGGACCTACTGAAGCTTTCTTT.

This clone was seen a single time. V usage is TRBV10-1 and J usage is TRBJ1-5; 7 bases align to TRBD1. The CDR3 is made up of 15 amino acids. Per germline, CDR1 WNHNN and CDR2 SYGVQD (reference sequence). V lost 3 bases and J lost 7; bases outside the gene matches: 9. The CDR3 sequence: CASSENRGLTQPQHF. The CDR3 DNA reads TGCGCCAGCAGTGAAAACAGGGGATTGACCCAGCCCCAGCATTTT.

The DNA for the CDR3 is TGCGCCAGCAGCTTGGAATCGGGACAGATCTTTGGAAACACCATATATTTT. Its translation is CASSLESGQIFGNTIYF. The chain uses TRBV5-1 and TRBJ1-3, with 7 bases lining up with TRBD1. Germline V lookup: CDR1 SGHRS, CDR2 YFSETQ. V was clipped by 0 bases and J by 3 bases; unmatched bases: 9. CDR3 size: 17 residues.

V gene TRBV9 combines with J gene TRBJ1-1; D may be TRBD1 (5 bases). CDR1 and CDR2 (germline): SGDLS, YYNGEE. The CDR3 loop spans 16 amino acids. V lost 0 bases to trimming and J lost 5 bases, with 17 bases between them. The CDR3 coding sequence is TGTGCCAGCAGCGTAGCCCCCCAGGGCTCTATGACTGAAGCTTTCTTT. Protein product: CASSVAPQGSMTEAFF.

The chain joins TRBV18 to TRBJ1-6; 7 positions match TRBD1. The CDR3 sequence is 18 residues long. V gave up 3 bases and J gave up 4 bases; unmatched junction bases: 12. CDR1 and CDR2 from the germline V gene are KGHSH and LQKENI. The CDR3 loop is CASSPGQPPRGYNSPLHF. CDR3 nucleotide sequence: TGTGCCAGCTCACCGGGACAGCCCCCCAGAGGATATAATTCACCCCTCCACTTT.

The CDR3 loop is CASSEFRGSSYNSPLHF. In nucleotides, the CDR3 is TGTGCCAGCAGTGAATTCAGGGGAAGCTCCTATAATTCACCCCTCCACTTT. J is TRBJ1-6 and V is TRBV25-1; TRBD1 is a possible D gene (6 bases). Deletions cut 1 base from V and 0 bases from J, with 10 bases between. Germline lookup yields CDR1 MGHDK and CDR2 SYGVNS. CDR3 length equals 17 residues.

V gene TRBV28 combines with J gene TRBJ2-3; 14 bases agree with TRBD2. The J segment lost 8 bases and the V segment lost 10 bases, leaving 11 bases of the junction unmatched. Germline V gives CDR1 MDHEN, CDR2 SYDVKM. This CDR3 has 15 residues. The CDR3 sequence is CAIRTTSGGAGTQYF. Here the CDR3 DNA reads TGTGCCATCAGAACGACTAGCGGGGGGGCGGGTACGCAGTATTTT.

V usage is TRBV12-5 and J usage is TRBJ1-4, with 7 bases fitting TRBD1. Unmatched junction bases numbered 3, after V lost 1 base and J lost 4 bases. Per the germline V gene, CDR1 is LGHNT and CDR2 is FRNRAP. This CDR3 has 15 amino acids. The CDR3 is CASGLGGTVNEKLFF. The CDR3 nucleotides read TGTGCTAGTGGTTTGGGCGGGACAGTTAATGAAAAACTGTTTTTT.

This clone has only a few counts. The chain joins TRBV5-1 to TRBJ1-1; the D gene is possibly TRBD1 (5 bases). The V gene lost 4 bases and the J gene lost 7 bases, with 17 bases spanning the gap. This CDR3 has 14 residues. Germline assignment: CDR1 SGHRS and CDR2 YFSETQ. The CDR3 loop is CASSPDTSRFEAFF. The CDR3 DNA is TGCGCCAGCAGCCCGGACACCTCCAGGTTTGAAGCTTTCTTT.

The J gene is TRBJ1-1, the V gene TRBV7-9; a weak D match, TRBD1 (6 bases). V lost 4 bases to trimming and J lost 4 bases, with 16 bases between them. From germline, CDR1 is SEHNR and CDR2 FQNEAQ (reference sequence). This CDR3 spans 15 amino acids. CDR3: CASSWEGGAGTEAFF. For the CDR3, the DNA is TGTGCCAGCAGCTGGGAGGGGGGGGCAGGCACTGAAGCTTTCTTT.

V is TRBV6-1 and J is TRBJ2-3; TRBD2 matches at 8 bases. Germline V gene sequence: CDR1 MNHNS, CDR2 SASEGT. The CDR3 covers 15 residues. The trim removed 5 bases at V and 5 bases at J, leaving 9 bases unmatched. The CDR3 loop reads CASSPGLAHVDTQYF. The CDR3 DNA is TGTGCCAGCAGTCCCGGACTAGCACACGTAGATACGCAGTATTTT.

The chain employs TRBV28 and TRBJ1-2, with 11 positions matching TRBD1. From germline, CDR1 is MDHEN and CDR2 SYDVKM. This CDR3 contains 15 residues. The trim removed 5 bases at V and 4 bases at J, leaving 6 bases unmatched. CDR3: CASSPGQGAIYGYTF. CDR3 coding DNA: TGTGCCAGCAGTCCCGGACAGGGGGCTATCTATGGCTACACCTTC.

The chain links TRBV6-5 to TRBJ2-7; a weak D match, TRBD1 (5 bases). The CDR3 is 15 amino acids. Germline V gene lookup returns CDR1 MNHEY and CDR2 SVGAGI. Trimming took 2 bases from V and 0 from J, leaving 11 bases between them. The DNA of the CDR3 is TGTGCCAGCAGTTACACGCCGGACAACTCCTACGAGCAGTACTTC. Residues: CASSYTPDNSYEQYF.

This chain joins TRBV6-1 and TRBJ2-6, with 8 bases aligning to TRBD1. CDR3 length: 18 amino acids. With 1 base clipped from V and 0 bases from J, the junction kept 5 bases outside the gene matches. The germline V gene encodes CDR1 MNHNS and CDR2 SASEGT. In DNA, the CDR3 is TGTGCCAGCAGTGAAGTTGGGACAGGACTCTCTGGGGCCAACGTCCTGACTTTC. Translating it yields CASSEVGTGLSGANVLTF.

The rearrangement joins TRBV18 to TRBJ1-1; 8 bases match TRBD1. Germline V lookup: CDR1 KGHSH, CDR2 LQKENI. J was trimmed by 2 bases and V by 3 bases; bases with no gene match: 5. This CDR3 has 15 amino acids. The DNA of the CDR3 is TGTGCCAGCTCACCCATGACAGGGGCTAACACTGAAGCTTTCTTT. Its protein product is CASSPMTGANTEAFF.

This chain's CDR3 is CASSGGGTGESPLHF. CDR3 in DNA: TGTGCCAGCAGTGGGGGAGGGACAGGGGAGTCACCCCTCCACTTT. The chain joins TRBV25-1 to TRBJ1-6, with 10 bases fitting TRBD1. The V gene's germline CDR1 is MGHDK and CDR2 SYGVNS. The CDR3 consists of 15 residues. V lost 4 bases and J lost 10; bases outside the gene matches: 7.

This chain joins TRBV28 and TRBJ1-5; TRBD1 agrees at 8 bases. With 1 base clipped from V and 5 bases from J, the junction kept 16 bases outside the gene matches. The germline V gene has CDR1 MDHEN and CDR2 SYDVKM. This CDR3 comprises 19 residues. The CDR3 sequence is CASSLYPWDRPISDQPQHF. As DNA, the CDR3 is TGTGCCAGCAGTTTATACCCCTGGGACAGGCCAATAAGTGATCAGCCCCAGCATTTT.

This clone was counted a single time. The chain has TRBV6-5 and TRBJ1-1; 7 nucleotides line up with TRBD1. Germline V lookup: CDR1 MNHEY, CDR2 SVGAGI. The trim removed 3 bases at V and 7 bases at J, leaving 5 bases unmatched. The CDR3 contains 13 residues. The DNA for the CDR3 is TGTGCCAGCAGTTATACAGGGGTGGTTGAAGCTTTCTTT. Translating gives CASSYTGVVEAFF.

V gene TRBV2 combines with J gene TRBJ2-3; a weak D match, TRBD2 (5 bases). This CDR3 has 14 amino acids. V lost 6 bases and J 3 bases, leaving 13 bases between the germline ends. CDR1 SNHLY and CDR2 FYNNEI come from the germline V gene. CDR3 nucleotide sequence: TGTGCCAGCAGCCTCGGACTTATTACAGATACGCAGTATTTT. Translating it yields CASSLGLITDTQYF.

In this sample, this clone turned up once. The J gene is TRBJ1-2, the V gene TRBV5-1, with 11 positions matching TRBD1. Trimming cost V 0 bases and J 7 bases; bases outside gene matches: 11. CDR3 length: 17 residues. Germline V gene data show CDR1 as SGHRS and CDR2 as YFSETQ. The CDR3 loop is CASSLASGTGGSGGYTF. DNA for the CDR3: TGCGCCAGCAGCTTGGCCTCCGGGACAGGGGGTTCAGGTGGCTACACCTTC.

This chain joins TRBV9 and TRBJ2-3; D is possibly TRBD1 (7 bases). This CDR3 region has 16 residues. With 3 bases removed from V and 1 base from J, the gap between germline ends came to 15 bases. From germline, CDR1 is SGDLS and CDR2 YYNGEE. Written as DNA, the CDR3 is TGTGCCAGCAGCGCAGGAGGGGGCGGGGGCACAGATACGCAGTATTTT. This translates into CASSAGGGGGTDTQYF.

This chain uses TRBV7-9 with TRBJ2-5; D remains unclear. The germline V and J ends were trimmed by 7 bases and 1 base, with 13 bases remaining between them. The germline V gene has CDR1 SEHNR and CDR2 FQNEAQ (reference sequence). The CDR3 is made up of 14 amino acids. CDR3 sequence: CASNALTSQETQYF. The CDR3 region has the DNA TGTGCCAGCAACGCCCTGACATCCCAAGAGACCCAGTACTTC.

This sequence joins TRBV5-1 and TRBJ2-1; 7 nucleotides agree with TRBD2. The V gene end was trimmed by 1 base and the J gene end by 5 bases; junction bases not matched to a gene: 12. This CDR3 is 17 amino acids long. Germline V CDR1 and CDR2: SGHRS, YFSETQ. CDR3 nucleotide sequence: TGCGCCAGCAGCTTGTCCTCTCGGGGAGGGTTCCACAATGAGCAGTTCTTC. Amino acids: CASSLSSRGGFHNEQFF.

The chain links TRBV5-5 to TRBJ1-1; D remains unclear. From germline, CDR1 is SGHKS and CDR2 YYEKEE (reference sequence). The CDR3 contains 14 residues. Trimming removed 2 bases from V and 0 bases from J, with 8 bases in between. For the CDR3, the DNA is TGTGCCAGCAGCTTTGTGAGAGTGAACACTGAAGCTTTCTTT. This codes for CASSFVRVNTEAFF.

This chain links TRBV25-1 with TRBJ2-2, with 9 bases identical to TRBD1. The ends lost 5 bases at V and 0 bases at J; junction bases unmatched: 10. The germline V gene encodes CDR1 MGHDK and CDR2 SYGVNS. The CDR3 consists of 18 residues. CDR3 in DNA: TGTGCCAGCAGTCCCGGCCCCGGGGACAGGGCGAACACCGGGGAGCTGTTTTTT. Translation gives CASSPGPGDRANTGELFF.